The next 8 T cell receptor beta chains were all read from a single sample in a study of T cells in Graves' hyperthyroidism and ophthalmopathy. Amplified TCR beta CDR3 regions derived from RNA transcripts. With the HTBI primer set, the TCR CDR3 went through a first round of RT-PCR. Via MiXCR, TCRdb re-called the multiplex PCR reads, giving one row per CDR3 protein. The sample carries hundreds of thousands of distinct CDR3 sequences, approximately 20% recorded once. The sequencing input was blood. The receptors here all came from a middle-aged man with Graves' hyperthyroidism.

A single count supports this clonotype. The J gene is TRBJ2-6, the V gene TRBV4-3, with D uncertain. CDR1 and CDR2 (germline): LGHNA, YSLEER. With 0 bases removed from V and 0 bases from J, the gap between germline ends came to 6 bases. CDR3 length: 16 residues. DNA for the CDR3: TGCGCCAGCAGCCAAGATCGCGTCTCTGGGGCCAACGTCCTGACTTTC. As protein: CASSQDRVSGANVLTF.

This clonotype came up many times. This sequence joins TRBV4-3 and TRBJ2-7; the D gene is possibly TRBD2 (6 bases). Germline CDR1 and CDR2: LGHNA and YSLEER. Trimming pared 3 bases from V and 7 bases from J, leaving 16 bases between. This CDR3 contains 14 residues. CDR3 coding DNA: TGCGCCAGCAGCCAGGATGAGGCGGGATGGGAGCAGTACTTC. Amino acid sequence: CASSQDEAGWEQYF.

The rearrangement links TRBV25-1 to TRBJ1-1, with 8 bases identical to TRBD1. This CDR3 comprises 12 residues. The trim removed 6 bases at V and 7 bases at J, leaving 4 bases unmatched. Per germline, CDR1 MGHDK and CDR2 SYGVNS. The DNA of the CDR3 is TGTGCCAGCAGGGACAGGGTACGTGAAGCTTTCTTT. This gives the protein CASRDRVREAFF.

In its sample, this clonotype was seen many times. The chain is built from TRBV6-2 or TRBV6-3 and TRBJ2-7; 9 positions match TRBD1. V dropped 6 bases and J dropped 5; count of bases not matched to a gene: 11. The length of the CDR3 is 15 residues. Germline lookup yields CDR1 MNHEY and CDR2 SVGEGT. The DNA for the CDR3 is TGTGCCAGCAGCCCAGGGACAGGGTTCATGGACGAGCAGTACTTC. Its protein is CASSPGTGFMDEQYF.

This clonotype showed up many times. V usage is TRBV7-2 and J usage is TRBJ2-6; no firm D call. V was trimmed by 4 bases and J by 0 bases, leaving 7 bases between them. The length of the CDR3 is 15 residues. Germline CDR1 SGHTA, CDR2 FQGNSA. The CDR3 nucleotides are TGTGCCAGCAGCTCGTTCCTCTCTGGGGCCAACGTCCTGACTTTC. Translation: CASSSFLSGANVLTF.

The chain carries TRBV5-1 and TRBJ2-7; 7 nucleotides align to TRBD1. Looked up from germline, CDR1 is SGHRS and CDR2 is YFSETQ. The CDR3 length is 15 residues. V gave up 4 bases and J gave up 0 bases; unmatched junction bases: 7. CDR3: CASSPGTANSYEQYF. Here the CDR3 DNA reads TGCGCCAGCAGCCCCGGGACAGCAAACTCCTACGAGCAGTACTTC.

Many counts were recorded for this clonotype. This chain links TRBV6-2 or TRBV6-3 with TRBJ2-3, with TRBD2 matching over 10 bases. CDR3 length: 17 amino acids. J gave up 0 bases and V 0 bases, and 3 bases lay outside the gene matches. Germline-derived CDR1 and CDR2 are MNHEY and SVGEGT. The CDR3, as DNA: TGTGCCAGCAGTTACTCGCAAGCGGGGGGGAGCACAGATACGCAGTATTTT. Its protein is CASSYSQAGGSTDTQYF.

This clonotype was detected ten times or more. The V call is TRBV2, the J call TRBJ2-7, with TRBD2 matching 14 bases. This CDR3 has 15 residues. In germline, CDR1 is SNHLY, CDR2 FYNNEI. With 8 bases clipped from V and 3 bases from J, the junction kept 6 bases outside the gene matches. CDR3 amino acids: CASLGLAGGSYEQYF. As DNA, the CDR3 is TGTGCCAGCCTAGGACTAGCGGGGGGCAGCTACGAGCAGTACTTC.